This T cell receptor (beta chain) was observed in a study of T cell repertoires in cytomegalovirus infection. In the study overall: In public TCR beta signatures, there were indications of both CMV infection and matching HLA type.

Germline CDR1 and CDR2: SGHAT and FQNNGV. CDR3 length equals 15 residues. V was trimmed by 5 bases and J by 1 base, leaving 13 bases between them. Study-level points and caveats: There were HLA-C-restricted CMV-specific TCR beta clonotypes dominating the ex vivo response. CMV carriers having the relevant HLA were flagged by cumulative public TCR beta family frequency.

MiXCR was run by TCRdb on the reads, yielding one entry per CDR3 protein. Of fewer than 550,000 distinct CDR3 sequences in the sample, about 17% were seen once. This clonotype has at least ten counts. Antigen specificity is unknown. The source material was CD8+ T cells from PBMCs. V is TRBV11-2 and J is TRBJ2-3; maybe TRBD1 (5 bases). The origin of this receptor is a human donor in good health (CMV status not recorded). Some clones in this sample may be carry-over from other donors' samples. The CDR3 DNA reads as TGTGCCAGCAGCCCAGGGTGGTATGGCACAGATACGCAGTATTTT. Its translation: CASSPGWYGTDTQYF.